The 26 T cell receptor beta chains below all came from one sample that was sequenced in a study of blood T cell repertoires in COVID-19. Clones were sequenced by immunoSEQ multiplex PCR, and TCRdb holds only the in-frame ones, with some missing. Of some 400,000 clones in the sample, around 87% were seen once. Sample: peripheral blood. Every receptor here comes from a woman aged 60 to 75 with COVID-19, enrolled during active disease.

This clone has a handful of counts. The J gene is TRBJ2-3, the V gene TRBV9; TRBD2 matches at 10 bases. The V gene's germline CDR1 is SGDLS and CDR2 YYNGEE. The CDR3 has 16 amino acids. J lost 3 bases, V lost 1 base, and 5 bases had no gene match. The CDR3 DNA follows: TGTGCCAGCAGCGTATTGCCTAGCGGGGGAACAGATACGCAGTATTTT. Its translation is CASSVLPSGGTDTQYF.

The chain carries TRBV3-1 (or the pseudogene TRBV3-2) and TRBJ2-2; D may be TRBD2 (6 bases). V was clipped by 1 base and J by 4 bases, with 13 bases between them. The CDR3 totals 16 residues. CDR1 and CDR2 from the germline V gene are LGHDT and YNNKEL (reference sequence). The DNA for the CDR3 is TGTGCCAGCAGCCAAGGGAGGGGATCGGGCACCGGGGAGCTGTTTTTT. Protein product: CASSQGRGSGTGELFF.

The V gene is TRBV6-6, the J gene TRBJ2-3, with TRBD1 matching over 7 bases. Germline CDR1 and CDR2: MNHNY and SVGAGI (reference sequence). The CDR3 runs to 14 residues. V was clipped by 6 bases and J by 4 bases; unmatched bases: 7. In nucleotides, the CDR3 is TGTGCCAGCAGCGAGGGGGCTGGCTCAGATACGCAGTATTTT. It translates to CASSEGAGSDTQYF.

J is TRBJ1-2 and V is TRBV5-4, with a weak D call TRBD1 (5 bases). From germline, CDR1 is SGHNT and CDR2 YYREEE (reference sequence). This CDR3 comprises 13 residues. Trimming stripped 4 bases from V and 8 bases from J, with 15 bases between. This CDR3 is CASSEEGAFGYTF. CDR3 nucleotides: TGTGCCAGCAGCGAAGAAGGGGCGTTCGGCTACACCTTC.

The J gene is TRBJ1-5, the V gene TRBV18; TRBD1 agrees at 10 bases. Trimming cost V 5 bases and J 5 bases; bases outside gene matches: 9. The CDR3 spans 16 residues. CDR1 is KGHSH and CDR2 is LQKENI in the germline V gene. The CDR3 DNA follows: TGTGCCAGCTCATCCCGGACAGGGGGAGCCTATCAGCCCCAGCATTTT. Translating gives CASSSRTGGAYQPQHF.

V and J are TRBV11-2 and TRBJ2-7; 8 nucleotides match TRBD1. Germline V lookup: CDR1 SGHAT, CDR2 FQNNGV. The CDR3 has 18 amino acids. V lost 1 base, J lost 2 bases, and 13 bases stayed unmatched. CDR3 coding DNA: TGTGCCAGCAGCTTAGGGGAGGCACGGACAGGGTATCCCTACGAGCAGTACTTC. It codes for CASSLGEARTGYPYEQYF.

The chain recombines TRBV19 with TRBJ2-2; TRBD2 agrees at 8 bases. This CDR3 is built from 16 residues. The V gene end was trimmed by 6 bases and the J gene end by 5 bases; junction bases not matched to a gene: 11. The germline CDR1 and CDR2 sequences are LNHDA and SQIVND (reference sequence). DNA of the CDR3: TGTGCCAGTAGGACCACGGGGGGGCAGAGAACCGGGGAGCTGTTTTTT. Translated: CASRTTGGQRTGELFF.

The V and J genes are TRBV5-1 and TRBJ2-3; 7 bases fit TRBD1. V shed 3 bases and J 1 base; nucleotides not matched to a gene: 5. Germline loops: CDR1 SGHRS, CDR2 YFSETQ. The CDR3 runs to 15 residues. DNA for the CDR3: TGCGCCAGCAGCTCCAGGACAGGCGGCACAGATACGCAGTATTTT. Translated, it gives CASSSRTGGTDTQYF.

V is TRBV24-1 and J is TRBJ2-7; a possible D gene is TRBD1 (5 bases). The V gene's germline CDR1 is KGHDR and CDR2 SFDVKD. The CDR3 is 11 residues long. The ends were cut back, 5 bases at V and 11 bases at J, with 12 bases in the middle. CDR3 bases: TGTGCCACCAGTGCACCTCTCAGGGAGTACTTC. It encodes CATSAPLREYF.

The chain employs TRBV5-1 and TRBJ1-1; 7 bases line up with TRBD1. The length of the CDR3 is 17 residues. The germline V gene has CDR1 SGHRS and CDR2 YFSETQ. The ends lost 0 bases at V and 4 bases at J; junction bases unmatched: 12. CDR3 amino acids: CASSLVGTDPRGTEAFF. Written as DNA, the CDR3 is TGCGCCAGCAGCTTGGTGGGGACAGATCCCCGGGGCACTGAAGCTTTCTTT.

This CDR3 is CASNYGDRRNEQFF. CDR3 sequence (DNA): TGTGCCAGTAATTACGGGGACAGGCGGAATGAGCAGTTCTTC. This chain connects TRBV19 to TRBJ2-1; 8 bases match TRBD1. There are 14 residues in the CDR3. From germline, CDR1 is LNHDA and CDR2 SQIVND (reference sequence). J was trimmed by 7 bases and V by 7 bases; bases with no gene match: 9.

V gene TRBV18 combines with J gene TRBJ1-1; D unclear. Germline CDR1 is KGHSH and CDR2 is LQKENI. This CDR3 has 14 residues. Trimming shortened V by 3 bases and J by 3 bases, and 11 bases separated the two germline ends. The CDR3 coding sequence is TGTGCCAGCTCACCGGTAAACGCGGACACTGAAGCTTTCTTT. As protein: CASSPVNADTEAFF.

This clone has more than one count but fewer than ten. This chain uses TRBV2 with TRBJ1-1; D not certain. The ends were cut back, 4 bases at V and 3 bases at J, with 3 bases in the middle. The CDR3 is 11 amino acids. The germline gives CDR1 SNHLY, CDR2 FYNNEI. CDR3 in amino acids: CASSAYTEAFF. CDR3 coding DNA: TGTGCCAGCAGTGCGTACACTGAAGCTTTCTTT.

The chain has TRBV7-2 and TRBJ1-1, with 9 bases matching TRBD1. CDR3 length: 15 amino acids. Trimming cost V 5 bases and J 2 bases; bases outside gene matches: 6. Germline V gene sequence: CDR1 SGHTA, CDR2 FQGNSA. CDR3 DNA sequence: TGTGCCAGCAGCCTCCTGGGACAGGGAAACACTGAAGCTTTCTTT. Protein sequence: CASSLLGQGNTEAFF.

This clone was recorded once. The chain is built from TRBV6-5 and TRBJ1-3, with TRBD1 as a possible D gene (6 bases). Germline V lookup: CDR1 MNHEY, CDR2 SVGAGI. Trimming cost V 6 bases and J 3 bases, with 12 bases left between them. CDR3 size: 14 residues. This chain's CDR3 is CASRSTGIGNTIYF. The CDR3 DNA reads as TGTGCCAGCAGATCAACAGGGATTGGAAACACCATATATTTT.

The genes are TRBV27 and TRBJ2-7, with D maybe TRBD2 (5 bases). The ends were cut back, 7 bases at V and 6 bases at J, with 19 bases in the middle. Germline loops: CDR1 MNHEY, CDR2 SMNVEV (reference sequence). This CDR3 region has 14 residues. The CDR3 is CASTFSGPLSEQYF. The CDR3 nucleotides read TGTGCCAGCACCTTCAGCGGTCCCCTCAGCGAGCAGTACTTC.

CDR3 bases: TGTGCCAGCAGTTACTCGTCGACAGGGAACACTGAAGCTTTCTTT. This translates into CASSYSSTGNTEAFF. The chain uses TRBV6-6 and TRBJ1-1; D might be TRBD1 (6 bases). The germline V gene encodes CDR1 MNHNY and CDR2 SVGAGI (reference sequence). CDR3 length: 15 amino acids. Deletions cut 0 bases from V and 1 base from J, with 9 bases between.

The chain links TRBV28 to TRBJ2-3, with D uncertain. Deletions cut 7 bases from V and 2 bases from J, with 10 bases between. The length of the CDR3 is 13 residues. Per the germline V gene, CDR1 is MDHEN and CDR2 is SYDVKM. CDR3 region: CASNGRDTDTQYF. CDR3 nucleotides: TGTGCCAGCAATGGGCGAGACACAGATACGCAGTATTTT.

The chain uses TRBV7-3 and TRBJ2-5, with TRBD2 as a possible D gene (6 bases). There are 15 residues in the CDR3. Germline V gives CDR1 SGHTA, CDR2 FQGTGA. With 2 bases removed from V and 5 bases from J, the gap between germline ends came to 15 bases. The CDR3 nucleotides read TGTGCCAGCAGCTTAGTCCCCCTAGCGTTGGAGACCCAGTACTTC. Translation gives CASSLVPLALETQYF.

This chain links TRBV4-1 with TRBJ1-1; D is uncertain. Deletions cut 0 bases from V and 1 base from J, with 6 bases between. CDR3 length: 14 amino acids. The germline V gene encodes CDR1 MGHRA and CDR2 YSYEKL. This CDR3 is CASSQEHQNTEAFF. The CDR3 region has the DNA TGCGCCAGCAGCCAAGAACACCAGAACACTGAAGCTTTCTTT.

This clone was recorded a few times. The gene calls are TRBV9 and TRBJ1-2; D is possibly TRBD1 (6 bases). The CDR3 length is 15 residues. Germline V gene sequence: CDR1 SGDLS, CDR2 YYNGEE. Trimming removed 0 bases at V and 7 bases at J, with 16 bases between. DNA for the CDR3: TGTGCCAGCAGCGTAGAAGACAGGCTAAGGGGTGGCTACACCTTC. It is translated as CASSVEDRLRGGYTF. The variable domain in full, with the rest retrieved from reference TRBV9 and TRBJ1-2, is DSGVTQTPKHLITATGQRVTLRCSPRSGDLSVYWYQQSLDQGLQFLIQYYNGEERAKGNILERFSAQQFPDLHSELNLSSLELGDSALYFCASSVEDRLRGGYTFGSGTRLTVV.

This clone was seen a handful of times. The chain combines TRBV30 with TRBJ1-2, with 7 bases matching TRBD1. Germline-derived CDR1 and CDR2 are GTSNPN and SVGIG (reference sequence). The CDR3 is 13 residues long. V was clipped by 4 bases and J by 4 bases; unmatched bases: 6. The CDR3 loop is CAWTLGGLYGYTF. The DNA for the CDR3 is TGTGCCTGGACGTTAGGGGGCCTCTATGGCTACACCTTC.

The chain joins TRBV5-3 to TRBJ2-3, with 9 nucleotides matching TRBD2. TRBV5-3 is designated an ORF whose function remains uncertain. The CDR3 is 19 amino acids. V was clipped by 4 bases and J by 7 bases; unmatched bases: 22. This CDR3 reads CARSRVEVAAGGQGYTQYF. For the CDR3, the DNA is TGTGCCAGAAGCCGTGTTGAAGTAGCGGCGGGGGGGCAAGGTTATACGCAGTATTTT.

J is TRBJ2-7 and V is TRBV4-2; 9 bases line up with TRBD2. With 0 bases clipped from V and 2 bases from J, the junction kept 8 bases outside the gene matches. The germline CDR1 and CDR2 sequences are LGHNA and YNFKEQ. This CDR3 spans 17 amino acids. The CDR3 DNA is TGTGCCAGCAGCCAAGAGCCGGGACTAGCCCGAACCTACGAGCAGTACTTC. Residues: CASSQEPGLARTYEQYF.

The chain joins TRBV10-1 to TRBJ1-3; D possibly corresponds to TRBD1 (6 bases). The CDR3 extends over 15 amino acids. Between the trimmed V and J ends, which lost 7 bases and 0 bases, there was a span of 13 bases. Germline CDR1 is WNHNN and CDR2 is SYGVQD (reference sequence). CDR3 amino acids: CASTNTGCSGNTIYF. DNA of the CDR3: TGCGCCAGCACTAACACAGGGTGCTCTGGAAACACCATATATTTT.

This chain uses TRBV27 with TRBJ1-1; D not certain. Per the germline V gene, CDR1 is MNHEY and CDR2 is SMNVEV (reference sequence). The CDR3 is made up of 13 amino acids. V dropped 4 bases and J dropped 5 bases, with 11 bases sitting between them. CDR3: CASSSTPRTEAFF. Here the CDR3 DNA reads TGTGCCAGCAGTTCCACCCCGAGGACTGAAGCTTTCTTT.